This T cell receptor beta chain was captured by sequencing in a study of brain T cells in children with intractable seizures. Time point meaning: blood from clinic visit 5 months post-surgery; TSC patient then seizure free. Sequencing was limited to surgery cases with top T cell transcript signatures in brain tissue. The table came from immunoSEQ multiplex PCR; TCRdb's copy has only in-frame clones and leaves some out. This sample has a few hundred thousand clones, with roughly 93% found just once. The count of this clone is one. Its target is unknown. Trimming removed 3 bases from V and 0 bases from J, with 17 bases in between. This CDR3 region has 17 residues. Germline-derived CDR1 and CDR2 are SGHVS and FQNEAQ. Study-level results: Absence of clones before surgery may stem from lower sequencing depth.

The sample was peripheral blood, taken 5 to 6 months after surgery. This chain links TRBV7-8 with TRBJ1-2, with D maybe TRBD1 (5 bases). This receptor was obtained from a boy in the first two years of life with tuberous sclerosis and intractable seizures. The chain's CDR3 is CASSFRAAGPANYGYTF. CDR3 sequence (DNA): TGTGCCAGCAGCTTCAGGGCGGCGGGGCCAGCTAACTATGGCTACACCTTC. Together with reference TRBV7-8 and TRBJ1-2, the CDR3 gives the full variable domain: GAGVSQSPRYKVAKRGQDVALRCDPISGHVSLFWYQQALGQGPEFLTYFQNEAQLDKSGLPSDRFFAERPEGSVSTLKIQRTQQEDSAVYLCASSFRAAGPANYGYTFGSGTRLTVV.